These T cell receptor beta chains were read from a single sample in a study of radiation and T cells in renal cell carcinoma. Produced via immunoSEQ multiplex PCR; TCRdb's table is partial and in-frame only. The table has 140,000 or so clones, roughly 84% seen once; the top ten hold about 11%. The source was blood, collected from a patient whose treatment included radiotherapy and nephrectomy. The receptors stem from a woman in her forties or fifties with renal cell carcinoma. Both conserved end residues are part of each CDR3. A D gene is named only where the DNA matches it firmly. The size entry is marked missing in some rows and otherwise reads once, few, many or a size class.

d_call j_call clone_size v_call cdr3_nt cdr3_aa
TRBD1 TRBJ1-1 . TRBV5-1 TGCGCCAGCAGCTCTAGCCTACAGGGGGGAGACACTGAAGCTTTCTTT CASSSSLQGGDTEAFF
. TRBJ2-2 . TRBV11-2 TGTGCCAGCAGCTTAGGGTTAGTGAGCACCGGGGAGCTGTTTTTT CASSLGLVSTGELFF
. TRBJ2-3 . TRBV7-9 TGTGCCAGCAGCCTGCCAGTAGGGCGCCGGGACTCAAACACAGATACGCAGTATTTT CASSLPVGRRDSNTDTQYF
. TRBJ2-1 once TRBV27 TGTGCCAGCAGTTTCCCCGCCGGGGGCAATGAGCAGTTCTTC CASSFPAGGNEQFF
. TRBJ1-1 . TRBV6-5 TGTGCCAGCAGTTACTCAAGTAGGGTGAACACTGAAGCTTTCTTT CASSYSSRVNTEAFF
TRBD1 TRBJ2-1 . TRBV7-7 TGTGCTAGCAGCTTAGCCGGAACACAGGGGAGTGAGCAGTTCTTC CASSLAGTQGSEQFF
. TRBJ2-4 . TRBV5-4 TGTGCCAGCAGCCAAGACAGGTCGGGGGACATTCAGTACTTC CASSQDRSGDIQYF
. TRBJ1-2 . TRBV7-2 TGTGCCAGCAGCGCGAACAGGGAGGCCCCCCTAGGCTACACCTTC CASSANREAPLGYTF
. TRBJ2-2 . TRBV5-1 TGCGCCAGCAGCTTGGCAAGCTACACCGGGGAGCTGTTTTTT CASSLASYTGELFF
TRBD2 TRBJ2-5 . TRBV5-1 TGCGCCAGCAGCCCGGACGGGGGGGCACAAGAGACCCAGTACTTC CASSPDGGAQETQYF